A selection of T cell receptor beta chains follows, all from one sample in a study of cytotoxic CD8 clonotypes in ibrutinib-treated CLL. TCRdb's table, derived via immunoSEQ multiplex PCR, lists solely in-frame clones and lacks some. Counted here are approximately 60,000 clones, roughly 54% occurring once; the ten biggest clones make up 20% to 30%. This sample comprised PBMCs, obtained at disease progression, from a patient treated with ibrutinib. The receptors were sampled from a human donor with chronic lymphocytic leukemia. CDR3s include the opening cysteine and the closing phenylalanine or tryptophan. Each record gives: D gene, V gene, clone size, J gene, CDR3 DNA, CDR3 protein. A D gene is named only where the DNA matches it firmly. A row's size may be missing; if present it is once, few, many or a size class.

TRBD2	TRBV25-1	-	TRBJ2-5	TGTGCCAGCAGTCGCGGGGGAGGCGATGAGACCCAGTACTTC	CASSRGGGDETQYF
-	TRBV5-1	-	TRBJ2-7	TGCGCCAGCAGCTTGTATGTGGGCCCAGAAACCTACGAGCAGTACTTC	CASSLYVGPETYEQYF
-	TRBV4-1	few	TRBJ2-5	TGCGCCAGCAGCCAAGATAACACAGGAGAGACCCAGTACTTC	CASSQDNTGETQYF
TRBD2	TRBV4-2	-	TRBJ2-7	TGTGCCAGCAGCCCCCGGACTAGCGGGAGGACAAGCTCCTACGAGCAGTACTTC	CASSPRTSGRTSSYEQYF
TRBD1	TRBV5-1	few	TRBJ1-2	TGCGCCAGCAGCTTGGGACAGGGGGCTCGGCGAAACTATGGCTACACCTTC	CASSLGQGARRNYGYTF
-	TRBV5-1	-	TRBJ2-7	TGCGCCAGCAGGCCTCTACTTTCCGACGAGCAGTACTTC	CASRPLLSDEQYF
-	TRBV6-5	-	TRBJ2-1	TGTGCCAGCAGTTACTCTCCTAGCCTCAATGAGCAGTTCTTC	CASSYSPSLNEQFF
-	TRBV5-6	-	TRBJ2-2	TGTGCCAGCAGCTTACTAACCGGGGAGCTGTTTTTT	CASSLLTGELFF
-	TRBV6-4	-	TRBJ2-2	TGTGCCAGCAGTGACGGGGGCGCGAACACCGGGGAGCTGTTTTTT	CASSDGGANTGELFF
-	TRBV30	-	TRBJ1-4	TGTGCCTGGGGGCCTACTAATGAAAAACTGTTTTTT	CAWGPTNEKLFF
-	TRBV2	-	TRBJ1-5	TGTGCCAGCAAAGAACAGGGCAATCAGCCCCAGCATTTT	CASKEQGNQPQHF
-	TRBV6-5	-	TRBJ2-5	TGTGCCAGCAGCCCAATGGGGGCGAGGGAGACCCAGTACTTC	CASSPMGARETQYF
-	TRBV30	-	TRBJ1-1	TGTGCCTGGAGTCTGCTGAACACTGAAGCTTTCTTT	CAWSLLNTEAFF
TRBD1	TRBV7-6	once	TRBJ2-1	TGTGCCAGCAGCGGCCTAGGGGGCGATTCATACTACAATGAGCAGTTCTTC	CASSGLGGDSYYNEQFF
TRBD2	TRBV7-3	-	TRBJ2-7	TGTGCCAGCAGCCCCCCGTTGAGGCAGCGGGAGGGTACGGGCGAGCAGTACTTC	CASSPPLRQREGTGEQYF
TRBD2	TRBV6-4	-	TRBJ2-1	TGTGCCAGCAGCTCGGGACTAGCGGGGTACAATGAGCAGTTCTTC	CASSSGLAGYNEQFF
-	TRBV19	-	TRBJ1-4	TGTGCCAGCGATCGGGGGGGTATGAGTGAAAAACTGTTTTTT	CASDRGGMSEKLFF
-	TRBV28	-	TRBJ1-4	TGTGCCAGCAGTTTTCCCAACCTGCGGAAACTGTTTTTT	CASSFPNLRKLFF
TRBD1	TRBV5-1	few	TRBJ2-7	TGCGCCAGCAGCTTTGGGACAGGGGGTTTTTACTTC	CASSFGTGGFYF
TRBD2	TRBV30	-	TRBJ2-7	TGTGCCTGGAGTGTTGGAGCGGGGGGGTCCTACGAGCAGTACTTC	CAWSVGAGGSYEQYF
-	TRBV5-1	few	TRBJ1-3	TGCGCCAGCAGCTTGGAGACTGGAAACACCATATATTTT	CASSLETGNTIYF
TRBD2	TRBV7-2	-	TRBJ2-7	TGTGCCAGCAGCTCTAGGACTAGCGGGGGCCTCGTGGAGCAGTACTTC	CASSSRTSGGLVEQYF
-	TRBV6-5	-	TRBJ2-2	TGTGCCAGCAGTTACTCCGTCCTGCGCACCGGGGAGCTGTTTTTT	CASSYSVLRTGELFF
-	TRBV5-1	-	TRBJ2-7	TGCGCCAGCAGCTTGGCCGCTCAATCCTACGAGCAGTACTTC	CASSLAAQSYEQYF
-	TRBV5-1	-	TRBJ1-1	TGCGCCAGCAGGTATGGGACCAACACTGAAGCTTTCTTT	CASRYGTNTEAFF
-	TRBV19	-	TRBJ1-2	TGTGCCAGTAGTAAATCACGCATGGACGTTTACGAAGGCTACACCTTC	CASSKSRMDVYEGYTF
TRBD1	TRBV5-1	-	TRBJ2-3	TGCGCCAGCAGCCCAAGGACAGGGGGCACAGATACGCAGTATTTT	CASSPRTGGTDTQYF
-	TRBV27	few	TRBJ1-6	TGTGCCAGCAGTGGGATATCCTCTTCACCCCTCCACTTT	CASSGISSSPLHF
-	TRBV6-4	-	TRBJ1-1	TGTGCCAGCAGTGACCAGGAGAACACTGAAGCTTTCTTT	CASSDQENTEAFF
TRBD1	TRBV5-1	-	TRBJ1-2	TGCGCCAGCAGCTTTTTCTCAGGGGGGTATGGCTACACCTTC	CASSFFSGGYGYTF
TRBD1	TRBV7-2	many	TRBJ2-7	TGTGCCAGCAGCTCCGGGACAGGGTACTCCGAGCAGTACTTC	CASSSGTGYSEQYF
-	TRBV4-1	once	TRBJ1-3	TGCGCCAGCAGCCGAGGAGCGGGGGCTTACTCTGGAAACACCATATATTTT	CASSRGAGAYSGNTIYF
-	TRBV5-1	-	TRBJ1-2	TGCGCCAGCAGCTTGGCCCGCTACAGGAGCCTCTATGGCTACACCTTC	CASSLARYRSLYGYTF
TRBD1	TRBV19	-	TRBJ2-7	TGTGCCAGTACCCCGGGGACAGGGGGCATCCGCGGTTACGAGCAGTACTTC	CASTPGTGGIRGYEQYF
TRBD1	TRBV30	once	TRBJ1-5	TGTGCCTGGAGTGTAAAATCAGGACAGGGCCAACAGCCCCAGCATTTT	CAWSVKSGQGQQPQHF
-	TRBV5-4	-	TRBJ1-5	TGTGCCAGCAGCCCTACCGGGGGCCAGCCCCAGCATTTT	CASSPTGGQPQHF
TRBD1	TRBV11-3	-	TRBJ2-5	TGTGCCAGCAGCGTAGGACAGGACCAAGAGACCCAGTACTTC	CASSVGQDQETQYF
-	TRBV21-1	-	TRBJ2-7	TGTGCCAGCAGCGGGAGGGAGGACGAGCAGTACTTC	CASSGREDEQYF
TRBD1	TRBV5-8	-	TRBJ2-5	TGTGCCAGCGACAGGGGCGGGGAGACCCAGTACTTC	CASDRGGETQYF
-	TRBV9	-	TRBJ2-6	TGTGCCAGCAGCGTAGGGAACTCTGGGGCCAACGTCCTGACTTTC	CASSVGNSGANVLTF
-	TRBV20-1	-	TRBJ2-7	TGCAGTGCTAGCTCTCACTACGAGCAGTACTTC	CSASSHYEQYF
TRBD2	TRBV28	-	TRBJ2-3	TGTGCCATTAGGCCGGGACTAGGTAGCACAGATACGCAGTATTTT	CAIRPGLGSTDTQYF
-	TRBV30	few	TRBJ2-5	TGTGCCTGGAGTGTACCCGGAGGGACGAGGTACTTC	CAWSVPGGTRYF
TRBD1	TRBV4-2	-	TRBJ1-4	TGTGCCAGCAGCCAAGAAAAGACAGGGGGAAATGAAAAACTGTTTTTT	CASSQEKTGGNEKLFF
TRBD2	TRBV27	many	TRBJ2-7	TGTGCCAGCAGTTTCCAGCGGGAGTTGTACGAGCAGTACTTC	CASSFQRELYEQYF
-	TRBV19	-	TRBJ1-6	TGTGCCAGTAAGGAGGGCCAAAACTATAATTCACCCCTCCACTTT	CASKEGQNYNSPLHF
-	TRBV15	few	TRBJ1-1	TGTGCCACCAGCCCACAGGGGAACACTGAAGCTTTCTTT	CATSPQGNTEAFF
-	TRBV4-1	-	TRBJ2-7	TGCGCCAGCAGCCAAGCCGCGACTAGTAATTTCGAGCAGTACTTC	CASSQAATSNFEQYF
-	TRBV5-6	-	TRBJ2-5	TGTGCCAGCAGCTTGGTGTTCCAGGGGTCCGAGACCCAGTACTTC	CASSLVFQGSETQYF
-	TRBV6-5	-	TRBJ2-2	TGTGCCGCCGCCCTCCCGCGGGGCAACACCGGGGAGCTGTTTTTT	CAAALPRGNTGELFF
-	TRBV27	-	TRBJ1-5	TGTGCCAGCAGTTTATATTCCTCGGGGCGCAATCAGCCCCAGCATTTT	CASSLYSSGRNQPQHF
TRBD1	TRBV7-2	-	TRBJ2-5	TGTGCCAGCAGCCCCGGGACAGGGGCCGCAGAGACCCAGTACTTC	CASSPGTGAAETQYF
-	TRBV27	few	TRBJ2-7	TGTGCCAGCAGTTTGCAAGGGATGGGTGTCTACGAGCAGTACTTC	CASSLQGMGVYEQYF